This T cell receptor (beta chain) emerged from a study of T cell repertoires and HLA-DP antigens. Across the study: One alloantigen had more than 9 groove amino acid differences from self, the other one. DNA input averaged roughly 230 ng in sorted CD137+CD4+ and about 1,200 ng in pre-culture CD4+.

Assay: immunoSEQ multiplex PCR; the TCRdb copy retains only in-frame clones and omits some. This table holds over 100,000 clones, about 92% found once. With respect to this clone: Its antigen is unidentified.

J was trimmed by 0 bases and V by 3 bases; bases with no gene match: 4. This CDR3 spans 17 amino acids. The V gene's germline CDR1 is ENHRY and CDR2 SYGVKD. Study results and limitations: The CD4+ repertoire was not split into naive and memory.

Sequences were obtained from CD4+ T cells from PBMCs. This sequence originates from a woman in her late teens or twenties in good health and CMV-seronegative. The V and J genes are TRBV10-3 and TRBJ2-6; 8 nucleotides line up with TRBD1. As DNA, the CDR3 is TGTGCCATCAGTGAAGGACAGGGAATCTCTGGGGCCAACGTCCTGACTTTC. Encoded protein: CAISEGQGISGANVLTF.